The entry below describes one TCR beta chain. Its antigen is not known. These data originate in a study of cytomegalovirus exposure and HLA in healthy donors. Germline assignment: CDR1 ENHRY and CDR2 SYGVKD. The CDR3 loop spans 14 amino acids. V lost 5 bases, J lost 5 bases, and 15 bases lay in between. The study's findings and limits: Among the CMV-associated chains, a few were confirmed in vitro as specific for CMV antigens.

13 Jbeta primers and 60 Vbeta primers were used for the PCR. Methods used by the authors: Later work found tens of millions of unique TCR beta chains, with some 11 million shared. Clones were read by immunoSEQ multiplex PCR, and TCRdb kept only the in-frame ones, dropping some. That table is the source of V, J and clone size, and D and trimming were worked out from the DNA. The repertoire consists of more than 150,000 clones, with 60% to 85% occurring once and the leading ten covering about 1.6%. The source is a man aged 18 to 29 in good health and CMV-seronegative. Sequenced material: PBMCs. V is TRBV10-3 and J is TRBJ2-5; D perhaps matches TRBD1 (6 bases). The CDR3 protein is CAISFEGVRETQYF. CDR3 in DNA: TGTGCCATCAGTTTCGAGGGGGTACGGGAGACCCAGTACTTC.